Given below is one T cell receptor beta chain in context. Its cognate antigen is unknown. Stated time point: patch test 2, 6 weeks after DPC sensitization. Treatment described: therapeutic diphenylcyclopropenone sensitization with weekly scalp DPC. TCRdb independently ran MiXCR on the RACE reads; one entry per CDR3 protein. The sample has nearly 95,000 distinct CDR3 sequences, approximately 9.9% seen once. The sample comes from a study of human T cells and chemical hapten exposure. Regarding the study as a whole: Expanded TCRs clustered into significantly more large CDR3 similarity groups than controls, the analysis revealed.

The clonotype was recovered from a middle-aged man with alopecia areata. Some clones in this sample may be carry-over from other donors' samples. This specimen was whole blood, taken in connection with sensitization to the hapten diphenylcyclopropenone (DPC).

The CDR3 nucleotides read TGTGCCAGCAGCTTAGAACAACTCAGGAACACCGGGGAGCTGTTTTTT. Translation: CASSLEQLRNTGELFF. This rearrangement joins TRBV7-2 to TRBJ2-2, with D hard to call. This CDR3 region has 16 residues. Looked up from germline, CDR1 is SGHTA and CDR2 is FQGNSA. The V end was cut by 1 base, the J end by 1 base, with 10 bases between.